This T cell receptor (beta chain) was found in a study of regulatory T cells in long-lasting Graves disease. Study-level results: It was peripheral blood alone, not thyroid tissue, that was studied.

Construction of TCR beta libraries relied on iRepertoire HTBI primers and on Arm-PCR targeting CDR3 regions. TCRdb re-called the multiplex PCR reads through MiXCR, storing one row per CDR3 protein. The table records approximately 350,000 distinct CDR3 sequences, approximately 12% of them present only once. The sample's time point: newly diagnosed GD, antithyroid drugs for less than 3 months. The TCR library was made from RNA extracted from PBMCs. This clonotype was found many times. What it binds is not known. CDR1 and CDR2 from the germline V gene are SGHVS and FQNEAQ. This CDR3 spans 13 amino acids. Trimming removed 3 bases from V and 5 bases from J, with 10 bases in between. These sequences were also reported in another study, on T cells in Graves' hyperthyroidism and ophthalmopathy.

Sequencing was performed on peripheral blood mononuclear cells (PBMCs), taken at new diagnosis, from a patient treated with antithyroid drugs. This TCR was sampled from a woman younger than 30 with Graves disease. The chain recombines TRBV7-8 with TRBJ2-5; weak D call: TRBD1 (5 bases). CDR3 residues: CASSFSRAETQYF. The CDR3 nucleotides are TGTGCCAGCAGCTTTAGCAGGGCCGAGACCCAGTACTTC.